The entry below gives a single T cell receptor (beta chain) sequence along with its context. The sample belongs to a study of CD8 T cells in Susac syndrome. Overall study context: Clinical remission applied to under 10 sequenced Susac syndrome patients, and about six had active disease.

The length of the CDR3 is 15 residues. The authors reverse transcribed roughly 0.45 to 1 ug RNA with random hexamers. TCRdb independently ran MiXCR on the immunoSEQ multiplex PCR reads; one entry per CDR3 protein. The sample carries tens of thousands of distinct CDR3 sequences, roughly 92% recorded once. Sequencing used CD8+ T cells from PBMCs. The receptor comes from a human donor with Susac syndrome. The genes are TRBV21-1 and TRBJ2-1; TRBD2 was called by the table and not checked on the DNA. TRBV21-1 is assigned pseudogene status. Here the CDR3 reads CASSTRTSCYNEQFF. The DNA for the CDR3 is TGTGCCAGCAGCACCCGGACTAGCTGCTACAATGAGCAGTTCTTC.